One T cell receptor (beta chain) is described in this entry. The antigen is unknown. 60 Vbeta and 13 Jbeta primers were used in PCR. The table came from immunoSEQ multiplex PCR; TCRdb's copy has only in-frame clones and leaves some out. Of tens of thousands of clones in the sample, over 70% were seen once. The data stem from a study of cytomegalovirus exposure and HLA in healthy donors. Study-wide results and caveats: There were a few CMV-associated chains whose specificity for CMV antigens was confirmed in vitro. Among immune exposure information, only CMV serostatus was available. With DRB1 most and HLA-C fewest, TCR association rates differed between HLA loci in a later analysis.

Input material: PBMCs. This receptor was identified in a man between 60 and 75 years old in good health and CMV-seropositive.

CDR3 DNA sequence: TGTGCCAGCAGCCCGCCGCTGAGGGGCAATCAGCCCCAGCATTTT. It yields the protein CASSPPLRGNQPQHF. The chain employs TRBV5-6 and TRBJ1-5; D uncertain. Germline-derived CDR1 and CDR2 are SGHDT and YYEEEE. V shed 4 bases and J shed 2 bases, with 13 bases lying between them. The CDR3 is 15 residues long.